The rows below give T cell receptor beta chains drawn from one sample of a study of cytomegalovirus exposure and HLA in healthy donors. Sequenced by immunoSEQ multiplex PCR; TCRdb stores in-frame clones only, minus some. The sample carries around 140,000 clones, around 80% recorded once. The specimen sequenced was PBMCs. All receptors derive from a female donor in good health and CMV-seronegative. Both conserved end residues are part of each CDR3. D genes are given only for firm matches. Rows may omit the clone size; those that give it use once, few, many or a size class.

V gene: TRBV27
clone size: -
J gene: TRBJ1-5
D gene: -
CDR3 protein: CASSPAVLNQPQHF
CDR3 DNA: TGTGCCAGCAGCCCTGCGGTATTAAATCAGCCCCAGCATTTT

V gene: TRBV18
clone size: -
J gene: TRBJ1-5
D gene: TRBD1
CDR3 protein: CASSLRQGTMDQPQHF
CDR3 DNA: TGTGCCAGCTCACTTCGACAGGGAACTATGGATCAGCCCCAGCATTTT

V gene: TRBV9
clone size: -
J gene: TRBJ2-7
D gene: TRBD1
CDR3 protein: CASSEGQGSYEQYF
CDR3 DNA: TGTGCCAGCAGCGAAGGACAGGGGTCCTACGAGCAGTACTTC

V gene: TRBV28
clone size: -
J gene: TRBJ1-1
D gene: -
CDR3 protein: CASREIRDIGAFF
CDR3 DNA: TGTGCCAGCCGCGAAATCCGGGACATTGGAGCTTTCTTT

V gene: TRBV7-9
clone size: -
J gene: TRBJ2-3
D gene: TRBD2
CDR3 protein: CASSFLAGYADTQYF
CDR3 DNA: TGTGCCAGCAGCTTCTTAGCGGGGTACGCAGATACGCAGTATTTT

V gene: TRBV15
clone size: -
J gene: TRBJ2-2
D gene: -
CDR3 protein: CATSRGGWGRSGTGELFF
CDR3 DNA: TGTGCCACCAGCAGAGGCGGGTGGGGGAGGTCGGGTACCGGGGAGCTGTTTTTT

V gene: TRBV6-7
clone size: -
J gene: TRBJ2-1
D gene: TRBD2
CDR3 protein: CASSLAGGNEQFF
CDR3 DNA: TGTGCCAGCAGTTTAGCGGGAGGCAATGAGCAGTTCTTC

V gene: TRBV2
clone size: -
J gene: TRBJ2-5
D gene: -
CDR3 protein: CASSEGGGQAQTQYF
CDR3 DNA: TGTGCCAGCAGTGAAGGGGGGGGACAGGCACAGACCCAGTACTTC

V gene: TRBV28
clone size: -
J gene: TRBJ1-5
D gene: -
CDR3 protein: CASSSGFRQPQHF
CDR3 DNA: TGTGCCAGCAGTTCAGGGTTCCGGCAGCCCCAGCATTTT

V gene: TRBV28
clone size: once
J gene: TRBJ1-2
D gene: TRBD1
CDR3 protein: CASSFLDRGYYGYTF
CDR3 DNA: TGTGCCAGCAGTTTCTTGGACAGGGGGTACTATGGCTACACCTTC

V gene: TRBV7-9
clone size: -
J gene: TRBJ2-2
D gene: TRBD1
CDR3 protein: CASSFSLGDRGRSGELFF
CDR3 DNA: TGTGCCAGCAGCTTCTCATTAGGGGACAGGGGTCGGAGCGGGGAGCTGTTTTTT

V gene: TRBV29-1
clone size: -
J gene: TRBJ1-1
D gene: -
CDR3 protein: CSVVGRMNTEAFF
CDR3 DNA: TGCAGCGTTGTAGGCAGGATGAACACTGAAGCTTTCTTT

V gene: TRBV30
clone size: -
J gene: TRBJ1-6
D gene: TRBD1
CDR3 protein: CAWSAGTGLLYNSPLHF
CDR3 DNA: TGTGCCTGGAGTGCTGGGACAGGCCTCCTTTATAATTCACCCCTCCACTTT

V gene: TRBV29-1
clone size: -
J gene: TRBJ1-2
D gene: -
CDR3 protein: CSIESGMSYTF
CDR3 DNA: TGCAGCATCGAGTCGGGGATGAGCTACACCTTC

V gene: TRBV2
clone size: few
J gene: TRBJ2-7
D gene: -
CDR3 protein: CASSEARQAGEQYF
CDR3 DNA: TGTGCCAGCAGTGAAGCGAGGCAGGCGGGTGAGCAGTACTTC

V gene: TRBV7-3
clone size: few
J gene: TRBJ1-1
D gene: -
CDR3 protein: CASSTRGGSSTEAFF
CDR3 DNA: TGTGCCAGCAGCACCAGAGGTGGCAGCTCCACTGAAGCTTTCTTT

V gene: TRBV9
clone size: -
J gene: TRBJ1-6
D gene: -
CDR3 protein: CASSVGEERSALNSPLHF
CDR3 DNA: TGTGCCAGCAGCGTAGGGGAGGAAAGGTCAGCCCTAAATTCACCCCTCCACTTT

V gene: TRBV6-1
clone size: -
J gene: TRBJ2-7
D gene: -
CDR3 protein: CASRWPRVDEQYF
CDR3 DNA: TGTGCCAGCAGGTGGCCGAGGGTGGACGAGCAGTACTTC

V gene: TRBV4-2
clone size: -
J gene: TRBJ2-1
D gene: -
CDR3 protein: CASSQVDLGGPDYNEQFF
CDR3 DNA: TGTGCCAGCAGCCAAGTAGATCTCGGGGGGCCTGACTACAATGAGCAGTTCTTC

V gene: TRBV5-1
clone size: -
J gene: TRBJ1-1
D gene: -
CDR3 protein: CASIDGGGGTEAFF
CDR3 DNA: TGCGCCAGCATCGATGGGGGAGGGGGCACTGAAGCTTTCTTT

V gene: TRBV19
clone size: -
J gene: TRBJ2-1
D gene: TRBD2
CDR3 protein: CASSGRTPYNEQFF
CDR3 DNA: TGTGCCAGTAGCGGGAGGACCCCCTACAATGAGCAGTTCTTC

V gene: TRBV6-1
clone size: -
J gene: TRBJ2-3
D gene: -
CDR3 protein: CASSLTARLGDTQYF
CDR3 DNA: TGTGCCAGCAGTCTGACAGCGCGTCTTGGGGATACGCAGTATTTT

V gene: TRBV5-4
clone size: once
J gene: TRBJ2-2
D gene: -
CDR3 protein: CASSTGQNTGELFF
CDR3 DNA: TGTGCCAGCAGCACGGGACAGAACACCGGGGAGCTGTTTTTT

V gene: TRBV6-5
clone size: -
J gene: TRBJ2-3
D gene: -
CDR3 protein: CASSYLSSTDTQYF
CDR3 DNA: TGTGCCAGCAGTTACCTGTCTAGCACAGATACGCAGTATTTT

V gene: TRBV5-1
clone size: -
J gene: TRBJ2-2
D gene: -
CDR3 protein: CASSQGRIAGELFF
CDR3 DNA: TGCGCCAGCAGCCAGGGCAGGATAGCCGGGGAGCTGTTTTTT

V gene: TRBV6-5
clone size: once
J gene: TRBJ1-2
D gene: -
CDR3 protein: CASSYSGQGSGYTF
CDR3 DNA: TGTGCCAGCAGTTACTCAGGGCAGGGGTCGGGCTACACCTTC

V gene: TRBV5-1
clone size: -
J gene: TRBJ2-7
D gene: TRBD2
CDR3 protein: CASSPSGWDSTEQYF
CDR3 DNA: TGCGCCAGCAGCCCTAGCGGGTGGGATTCTACCGAGCAGTACTTC

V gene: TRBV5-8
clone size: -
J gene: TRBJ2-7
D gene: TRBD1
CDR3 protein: CASSLGTAPFNYEQYF
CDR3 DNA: TGTGCCAGCAGCTTAGGGACAGCGCCTTTCAACTACGAGCAGTACTTC

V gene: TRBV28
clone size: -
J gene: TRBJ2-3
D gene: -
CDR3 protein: CASSLLELASTDTQYF
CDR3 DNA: TGTGCCAGCAGTTTACTTGAACTAGCCTCCACAGATACGCAGTATTTT